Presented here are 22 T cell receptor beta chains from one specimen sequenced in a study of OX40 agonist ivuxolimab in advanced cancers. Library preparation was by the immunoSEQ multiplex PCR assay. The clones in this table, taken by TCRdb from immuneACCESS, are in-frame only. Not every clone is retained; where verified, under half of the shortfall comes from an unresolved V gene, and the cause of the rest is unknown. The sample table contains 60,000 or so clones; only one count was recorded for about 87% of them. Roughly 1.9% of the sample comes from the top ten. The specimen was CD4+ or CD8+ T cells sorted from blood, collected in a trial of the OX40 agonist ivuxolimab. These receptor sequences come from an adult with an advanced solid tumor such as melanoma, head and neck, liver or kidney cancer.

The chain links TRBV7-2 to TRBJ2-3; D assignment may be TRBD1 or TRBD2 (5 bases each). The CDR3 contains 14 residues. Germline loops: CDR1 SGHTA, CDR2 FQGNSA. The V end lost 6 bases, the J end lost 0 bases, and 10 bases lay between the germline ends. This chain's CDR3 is CASRPGRSTDTQYF. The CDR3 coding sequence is TGTGCCAGCAGACCGGGGCGAAGCACAGATACGCAGTATTTT.

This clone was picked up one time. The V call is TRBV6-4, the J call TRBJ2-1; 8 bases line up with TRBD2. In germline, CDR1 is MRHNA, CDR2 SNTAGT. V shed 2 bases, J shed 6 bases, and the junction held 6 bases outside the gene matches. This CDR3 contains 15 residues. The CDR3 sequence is CASSDSSGMVNEQFF. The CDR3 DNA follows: TGTGCCAGCAGTGACAGTAGCGGGATGGTCAATGAGCAGTTCTTC.

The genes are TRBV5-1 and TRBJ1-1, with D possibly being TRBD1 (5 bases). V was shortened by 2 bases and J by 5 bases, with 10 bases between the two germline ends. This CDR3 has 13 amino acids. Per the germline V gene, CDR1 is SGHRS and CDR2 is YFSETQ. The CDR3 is CASSFNGGTEAFF. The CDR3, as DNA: TGCGCCAGCAGCTTTAATGGGGGGACTGAAGCTTTCTTT.

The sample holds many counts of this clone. CDR3 sequence reads: CASSLSLGSSNQPQHF. The DNA of the CDR3 is TGCGCCAGCAGCCTCTCTCTAGGGAGTAGCAATCAGCCCCAGCATTTT. The chain links TRBV4-1 to TRBJ1-5; D gene uncertain. This CDR3 is built from 16 residues. V lost 4 bases to trimming and J lost 0 bases, with 13 bases between them. Germline CDR1 and CDR2: MGHRA and YSYEKL.

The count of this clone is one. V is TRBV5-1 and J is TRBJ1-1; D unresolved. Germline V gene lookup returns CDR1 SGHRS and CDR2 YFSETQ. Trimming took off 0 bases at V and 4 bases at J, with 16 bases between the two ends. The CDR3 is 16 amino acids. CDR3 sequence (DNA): TGCGCCAGCAGCTTGGGAGTGGCAGGCGGTGGCACTGAAGCTTTCTTT. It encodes CASSLGVAGGGTEAFF.

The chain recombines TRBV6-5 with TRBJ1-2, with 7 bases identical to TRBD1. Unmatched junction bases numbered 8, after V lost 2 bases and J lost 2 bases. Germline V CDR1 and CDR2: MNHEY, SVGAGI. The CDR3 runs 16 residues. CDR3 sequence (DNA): TGTGCCAGCAGTTACGGAGGAAACAGGGGAAACTATGGCTACACCTTC. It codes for CASSYGGNRGNYGYTF.

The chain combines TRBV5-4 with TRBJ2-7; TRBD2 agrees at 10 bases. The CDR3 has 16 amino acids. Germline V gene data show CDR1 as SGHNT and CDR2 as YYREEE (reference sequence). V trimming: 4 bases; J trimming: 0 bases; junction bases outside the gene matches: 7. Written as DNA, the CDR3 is TGTGCCAGCAGCGTCGCTAGCGGGGGTCTCTCCTACGAGCAGTACTTC. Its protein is CASSVASGGLSYEQYF. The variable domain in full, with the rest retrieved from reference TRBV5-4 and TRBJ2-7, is ETGVTQSPTHLIKTRGQQVTLRCSSQSGHNTVSWYQQALGQGPQFIFQYYREEENGRGNFPPRFSGLQFPNYSSELNVNALELDDSALYLCASSVASGGLSYEQYFGPGTRLTVT.

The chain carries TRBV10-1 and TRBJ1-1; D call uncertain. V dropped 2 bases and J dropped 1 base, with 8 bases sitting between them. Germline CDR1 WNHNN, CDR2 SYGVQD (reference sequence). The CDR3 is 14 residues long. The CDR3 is CASSETDQNTEAFF. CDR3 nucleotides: TGCGCCAGCAGTGAGACAGACCAGAACACTGAAGCTTTCTTT.

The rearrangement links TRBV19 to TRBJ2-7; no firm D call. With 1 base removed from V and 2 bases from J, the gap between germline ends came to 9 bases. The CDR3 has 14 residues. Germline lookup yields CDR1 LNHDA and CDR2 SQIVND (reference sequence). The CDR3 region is CASSIGTGPYEQYF. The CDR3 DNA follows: TGTGCCAGTAGTATAGGGACGGGCCCCTACGAGCAGTACTTC.

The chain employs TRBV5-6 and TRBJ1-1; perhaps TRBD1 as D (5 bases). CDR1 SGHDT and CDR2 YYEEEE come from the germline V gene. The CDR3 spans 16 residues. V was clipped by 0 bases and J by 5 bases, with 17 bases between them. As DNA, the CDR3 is TGTGCCAGCAGCTTGGGCAGGGATGAAGCGTGGACTGAAGCTTTCTTT. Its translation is CASSLGRDEAWTEAFF.

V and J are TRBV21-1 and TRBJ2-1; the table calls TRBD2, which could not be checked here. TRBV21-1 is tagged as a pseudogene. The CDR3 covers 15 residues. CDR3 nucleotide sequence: TGTGCCAGCAGCCGGGAAACTCCCCTGGGAAATGAGCAGTTCTTC. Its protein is CASSRETPLGNEQFF.

CDR3 amino acids: CASIRDSTSTDTQYF. CDR3 coding DNA: TGCGCCAGCATTAGAGACAGTACTAGCACAGATACGCAGTATTTT. The genes are TRBV5-1 and TRBJ2-3; the D gene is possibly TRBD1 (5 bases). This CDR3 region has 15 residues. In germline, CDR1 is SGHRS, CDR2 YFSETQ. With 6 bases removed from V and 0 bases from J, the gap between germline ends came to 14 bases.

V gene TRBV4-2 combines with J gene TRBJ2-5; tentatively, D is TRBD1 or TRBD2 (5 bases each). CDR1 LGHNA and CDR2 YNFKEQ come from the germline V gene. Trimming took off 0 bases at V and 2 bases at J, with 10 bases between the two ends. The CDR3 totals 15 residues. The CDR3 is CASSQDGGKQETQYF. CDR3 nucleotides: TGTGCCAGCAGCCAAGATGGGGGAAAGCAAGAGACCCAGTACTTC.

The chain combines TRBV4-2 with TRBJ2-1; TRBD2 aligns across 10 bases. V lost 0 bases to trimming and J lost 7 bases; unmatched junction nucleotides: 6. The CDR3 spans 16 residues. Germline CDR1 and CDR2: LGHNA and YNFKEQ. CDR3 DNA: TGTGCCAGCAGCCAAGACGGGCTAGCGGGAGTTAATGAGCAGTTCTTC. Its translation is CASSQDGLAGVNEQFF.

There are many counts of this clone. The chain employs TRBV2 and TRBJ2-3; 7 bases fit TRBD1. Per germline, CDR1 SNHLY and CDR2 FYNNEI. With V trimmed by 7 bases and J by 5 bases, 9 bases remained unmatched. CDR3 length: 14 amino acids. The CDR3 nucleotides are TGTGCCAGCACTCGGGACAGTGGTTTAGATACGCAGTATTTT. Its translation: CASTRDSGLDTQYF. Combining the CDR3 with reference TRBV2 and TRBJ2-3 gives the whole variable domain EPEVTQTPSHQVTQMGQEVILRCVPISNHLYFYWYRQILGQKVEFLVSFYNNEISEKSEIFDDQFSVERPDGSNFTLKIRSTKLEDSAMYFCASTRDSGLDTQYFGPGTRLTVL.

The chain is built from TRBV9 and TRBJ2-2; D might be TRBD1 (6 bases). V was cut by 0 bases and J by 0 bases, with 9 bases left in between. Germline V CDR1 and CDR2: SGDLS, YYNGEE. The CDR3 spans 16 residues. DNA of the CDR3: TGTGCCAGCAGCGTAGTGGCAGGGGCGAACACCGGGGAGCTGTTTTTT. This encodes CASSVVAGANTGELFF.

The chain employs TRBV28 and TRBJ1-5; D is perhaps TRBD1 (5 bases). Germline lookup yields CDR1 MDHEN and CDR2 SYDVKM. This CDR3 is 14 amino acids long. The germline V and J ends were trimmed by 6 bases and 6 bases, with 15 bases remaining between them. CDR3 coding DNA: TGTGCCAGCAGCCCGATAGGGGTGCTTCAGCCCCAGCATTTT. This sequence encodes CASSPIGVLQPQHF.

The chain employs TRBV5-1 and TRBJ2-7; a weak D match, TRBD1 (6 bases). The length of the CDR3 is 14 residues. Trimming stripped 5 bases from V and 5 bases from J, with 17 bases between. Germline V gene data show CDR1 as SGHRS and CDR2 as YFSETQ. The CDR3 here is CASRPMTGDDEQYF. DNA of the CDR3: TGCGCCAGCAGACCTATGACAGGTGACGACGAGCAGTACTTC.

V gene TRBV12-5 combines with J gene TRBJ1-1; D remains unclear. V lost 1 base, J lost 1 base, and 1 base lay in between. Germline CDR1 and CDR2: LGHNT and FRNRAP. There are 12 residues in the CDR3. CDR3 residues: CASGLENTEAFF. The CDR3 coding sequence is TGTGCTAGTGGTTTGGAGAACACTGAAGCTTTCTTT.

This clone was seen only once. The CDR3 nucleotides read TGTGCCTGGAGTCTTGACAGGGCGCGATACGAGCAGTACTTC. Translation gives CAWSLDRARYEQYF. V is TRBV30 and J is TRBJ2-7; 7 nucleotides align to TRBD1. J gave up 4 bases and V 2 bases, and 8 bases lay outside the gene matches. In germline, CDR1 is GTSNPN, CDR2 SVGIG (reference sequence). The CDR3 extends over 14 amino acids.

The DNA for the CDR3 is TGTGCTAGTGGCTGGGACGCCGGCTCTGGAAACACCATATATTTT. Protein sequence: CASGWDAGSGNTIYF. V gene TRBV12-5 combines with J gene TRBJ1-3; TRBD1 might be the D (5 bases). This CDR3 is built from 15 residues. V lost 6 bases and J 0 bases, leaving 12 bases between the germline ends. Germline values: CDR1 LGHNT, CDR2 FRNRAP.

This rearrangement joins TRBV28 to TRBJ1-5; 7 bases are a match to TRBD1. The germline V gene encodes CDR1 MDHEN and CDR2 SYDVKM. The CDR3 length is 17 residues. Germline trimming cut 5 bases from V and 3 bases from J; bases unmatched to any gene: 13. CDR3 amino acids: CASSLTTGRFDNQPQHF. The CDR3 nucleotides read TGTGCCAGCAGTCTCACGACAGGGCGATTCGACAATCAGCCCCAGCATTTT.